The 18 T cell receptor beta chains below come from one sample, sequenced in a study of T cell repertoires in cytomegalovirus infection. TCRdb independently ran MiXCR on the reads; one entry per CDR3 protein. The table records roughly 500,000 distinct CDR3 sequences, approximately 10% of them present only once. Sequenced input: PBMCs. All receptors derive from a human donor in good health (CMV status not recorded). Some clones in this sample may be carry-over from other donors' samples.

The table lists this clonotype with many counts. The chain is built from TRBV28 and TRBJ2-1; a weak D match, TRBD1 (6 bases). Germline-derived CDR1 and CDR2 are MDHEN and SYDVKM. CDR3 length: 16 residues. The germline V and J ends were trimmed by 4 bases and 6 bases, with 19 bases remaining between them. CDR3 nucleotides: TGTGCCAGCAGTTACTCCGGGACACCATTGACCAATGAGCAGTTCTTC. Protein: CASSYSGTPLTNEQFF.

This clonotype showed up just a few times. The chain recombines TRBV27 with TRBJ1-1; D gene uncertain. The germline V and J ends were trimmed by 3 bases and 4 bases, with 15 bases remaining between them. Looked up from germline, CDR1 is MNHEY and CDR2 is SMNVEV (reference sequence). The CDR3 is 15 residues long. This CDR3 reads CASSFTSKAVTEAFF. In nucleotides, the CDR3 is TGTGCCAGCAGTTTTACGTCGAAGGCGGTCACTGAAGCTTTCTTT.

In nucleotides, the CDR3 is TGTGCCAGCAGCCCATCTAGCGGGGGCCTTTCCTACGAGCAGTACTTC. Its translation: CASSPSSGGLSYEQYF. The J gene is TRBJ2-7, the V gene TRBV28; 10 bases are a match to TRBD2. This CDR3 region has 16 residues. Germline V gives CDR1 MDHEN, CDR2 SYDVKM. V lost 6 bases and J lost 1; bases outside the gene matches: 9.

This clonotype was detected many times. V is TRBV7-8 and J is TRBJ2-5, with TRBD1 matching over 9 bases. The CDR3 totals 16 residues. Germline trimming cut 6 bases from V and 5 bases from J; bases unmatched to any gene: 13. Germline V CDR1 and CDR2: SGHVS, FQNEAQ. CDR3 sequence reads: CASSLLPGQGTETQYF. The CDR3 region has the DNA TGTGCCAGCAGTCTTTTACCGGGACAGGGAACGGAGACCCAGTACTTC.

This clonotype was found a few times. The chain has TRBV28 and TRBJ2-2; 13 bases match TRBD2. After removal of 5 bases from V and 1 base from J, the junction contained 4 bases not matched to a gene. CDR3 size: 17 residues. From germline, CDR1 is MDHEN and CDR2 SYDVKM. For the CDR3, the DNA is TGTGCCAGCAGTCTCCGGACTAGCGGGAGGAACACCGGGGAGCTGTTTTTT. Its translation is CASSLRTSGRNTGELFF. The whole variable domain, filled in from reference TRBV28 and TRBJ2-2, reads DVKVTQSSRYLVKRTGEKVFLECVQDMDHENMFWYRQDPGLGLRLIYFSYDVKMKEKGDIPEGYSVSREKKERFSLILESASTNQTSMYLCASSLRTSGRNTGELFFGEGSRLTVL.

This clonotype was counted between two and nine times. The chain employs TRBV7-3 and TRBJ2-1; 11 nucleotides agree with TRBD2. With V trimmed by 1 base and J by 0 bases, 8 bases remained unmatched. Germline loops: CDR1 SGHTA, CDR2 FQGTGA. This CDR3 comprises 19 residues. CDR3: CASSLIAGGPRSSYNEQFF. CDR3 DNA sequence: TGTGCCAGCAGCTTAATAGCGGGAGGGCCTCGTAGCTCCTACAATGAGCAGTTCTTC.

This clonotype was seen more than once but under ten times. CDR3 sequence (DNA): TGCGCCAGCAGCCAAGGGACAAGAATGAACACTGAAGCTTTCTTT. It translates to CASSQGTRMNTEAFF. The gene calls are TRBV4-1 and TRBJ1-1; a possible D gene is TRBD1 (5 bases). Per the germline V gene, CDR1 is MGHRA and CDR2 is YSYEKL. The CDR3 spans 15 residues. V shed 1 base and J shed 0 bases, with 9 bases lying between them.

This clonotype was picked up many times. CDR3 protein: CASRKLAQGDTQYF. In DNA form, the CDR3 reads TGCGCCAGCAGGAAGTTAGCGCAGGGGGATACGCAGTATTTT. The chain has TRBV5-1 and TRBJ2-3; D is perhaps TRBD1 (6 bases). V was pared by 5 bases and J by 6 bases, with 16 bases between. CDR3 length: 14 residues. Per germline, CDR1 SGHRS and CDR2 YFSETQ.

CDR3 sequence reads: CASMTGHEQYF. The DNA of the CDR3 is TGTGCCAGCATGACGGGGCACGAGCAGTACTTC. The gene calls are TRBV7-9 and TRBJ2-7; D is tentatively TRBD1 or TRBD2 (5 bases each). V was pared by 7 bases and J by 5 bases, with 9 bases between. The germline gives CDR1 SEHNR, CDR2 FQNEAQ (reference sequence). There are 11 residues in the CDR3. Full variable domain (missing parts from reference TRBV7-9 and TRBJ2-7): DTGVSQNPRHKITKRGQNVTFRCDPISEHNRLYWYRQTLGQGPEFLTYFQNEAQLEKSRLLSDRFSAERPKGSFSTLEIQRTEQGDSAMYLCASMTGHEQYFGPGTRLTVT.

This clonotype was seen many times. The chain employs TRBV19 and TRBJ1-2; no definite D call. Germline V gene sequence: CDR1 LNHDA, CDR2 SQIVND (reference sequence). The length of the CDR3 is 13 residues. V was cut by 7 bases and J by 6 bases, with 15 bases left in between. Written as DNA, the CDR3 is TGTGCCAGTATGCGGACGGGCGACAATGGCTACACCTTC. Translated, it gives CASMRTGDNGYTF. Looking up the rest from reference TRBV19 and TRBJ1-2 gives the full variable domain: DGGITQSPKYLFRKEGQNVTLSCEQNLNHDAMYWYRQDPGQGLRLIYYSQIVNDFQKGDIAEGYSVSREKKESFPLTVTSAQKNPTAFYLCASMRTGDNGYTFGSGTRLTVV.

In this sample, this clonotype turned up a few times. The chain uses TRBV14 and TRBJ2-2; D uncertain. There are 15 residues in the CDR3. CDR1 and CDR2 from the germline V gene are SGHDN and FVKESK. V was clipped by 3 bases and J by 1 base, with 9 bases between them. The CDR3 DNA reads TGTGCCAGCAGCCAGCGAAGATGGAACACCGGGGAGCTGTTTTTT. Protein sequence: CASSQRRWNTGELFF.

CDR3 protein: CASSQEKGGLADPTGELFF. As DNA, the CDR3 is TGTGCCAGCAGCCAAGAAAAGGGGGGACTAGCGGACCCCACCGGGGAGCTGTTTTTT. The V gene is TRBV4-2, the J gene TRBJ2-2; 11 positions agree with TRBD2. In germline, CDR1 is LGHNA, CDR2 YNFKEQ. The CDR3 loop spans 19 amino acids. Trimming took 0 bases from V and 4 from J; bases not matched to a gene: 10.

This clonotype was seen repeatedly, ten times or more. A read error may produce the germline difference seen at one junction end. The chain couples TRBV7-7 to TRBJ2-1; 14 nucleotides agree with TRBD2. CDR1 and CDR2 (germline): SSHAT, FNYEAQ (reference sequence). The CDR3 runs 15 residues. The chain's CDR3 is CASSLGLAGAHEQFF. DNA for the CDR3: TGTGCTAGCAGCCTGGGACTAGCGGGAGCCCATGAGCAGTTCTTC.

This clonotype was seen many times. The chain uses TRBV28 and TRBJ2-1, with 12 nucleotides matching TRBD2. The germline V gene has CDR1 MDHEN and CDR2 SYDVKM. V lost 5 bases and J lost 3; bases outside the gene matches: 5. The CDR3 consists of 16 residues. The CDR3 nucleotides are TGTGCCAGCAGTACTCTAGCGGGAGGGTTCTACAATGAGCAGTTCTTC. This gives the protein CASSTLAGGFYNEQFF.

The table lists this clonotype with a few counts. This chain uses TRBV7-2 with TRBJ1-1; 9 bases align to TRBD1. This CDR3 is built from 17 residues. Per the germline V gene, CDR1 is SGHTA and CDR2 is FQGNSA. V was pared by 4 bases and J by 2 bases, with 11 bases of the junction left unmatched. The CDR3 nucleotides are TGTGCCAGCAGCTACCCAATACAGGGGGCGCTTAACACTGAAGCTTTCTTT. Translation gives CASSYPIQGALNTEAFF.

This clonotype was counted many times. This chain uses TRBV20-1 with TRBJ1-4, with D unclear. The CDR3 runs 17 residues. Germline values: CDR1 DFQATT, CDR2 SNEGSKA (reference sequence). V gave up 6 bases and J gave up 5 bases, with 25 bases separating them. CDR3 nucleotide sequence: TGCAGTGCCCTGGGAGGTTTGGCGGACCCTTTGAATGAAAAACTGTTTTTT. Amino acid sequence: CSALGGLADPLNEKLFF.

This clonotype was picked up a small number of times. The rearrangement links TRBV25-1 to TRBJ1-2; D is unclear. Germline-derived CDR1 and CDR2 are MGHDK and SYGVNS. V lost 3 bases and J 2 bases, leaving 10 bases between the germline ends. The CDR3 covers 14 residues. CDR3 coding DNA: TGTGCCAGCAGTGATGGTGTCATGAACTATGGCTACACCTTC. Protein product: CASSDGVMNYGYTF.

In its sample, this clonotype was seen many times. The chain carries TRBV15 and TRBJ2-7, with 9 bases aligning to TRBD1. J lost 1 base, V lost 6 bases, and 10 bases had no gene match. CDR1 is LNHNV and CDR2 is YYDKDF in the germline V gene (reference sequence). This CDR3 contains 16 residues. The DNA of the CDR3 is TGTGCCACCAGTCATAACACAGGGGGCGCTTCCTACGAGCAGTACTTC. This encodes CATSHNTGGASYEQYF.